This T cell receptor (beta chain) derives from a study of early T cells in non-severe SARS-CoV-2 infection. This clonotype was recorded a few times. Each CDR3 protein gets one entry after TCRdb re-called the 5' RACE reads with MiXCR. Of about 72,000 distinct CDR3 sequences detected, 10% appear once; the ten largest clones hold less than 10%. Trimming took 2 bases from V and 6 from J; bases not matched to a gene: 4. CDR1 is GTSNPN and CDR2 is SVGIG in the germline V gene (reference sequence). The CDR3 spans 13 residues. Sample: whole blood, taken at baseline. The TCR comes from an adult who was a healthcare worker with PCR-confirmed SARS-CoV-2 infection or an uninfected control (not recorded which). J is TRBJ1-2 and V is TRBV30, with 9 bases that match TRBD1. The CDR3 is CAWSLGQGHGYTF. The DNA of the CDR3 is TGTGCCTGGAGTTTGGGACAGGGTCATGGCTACACCTTC.